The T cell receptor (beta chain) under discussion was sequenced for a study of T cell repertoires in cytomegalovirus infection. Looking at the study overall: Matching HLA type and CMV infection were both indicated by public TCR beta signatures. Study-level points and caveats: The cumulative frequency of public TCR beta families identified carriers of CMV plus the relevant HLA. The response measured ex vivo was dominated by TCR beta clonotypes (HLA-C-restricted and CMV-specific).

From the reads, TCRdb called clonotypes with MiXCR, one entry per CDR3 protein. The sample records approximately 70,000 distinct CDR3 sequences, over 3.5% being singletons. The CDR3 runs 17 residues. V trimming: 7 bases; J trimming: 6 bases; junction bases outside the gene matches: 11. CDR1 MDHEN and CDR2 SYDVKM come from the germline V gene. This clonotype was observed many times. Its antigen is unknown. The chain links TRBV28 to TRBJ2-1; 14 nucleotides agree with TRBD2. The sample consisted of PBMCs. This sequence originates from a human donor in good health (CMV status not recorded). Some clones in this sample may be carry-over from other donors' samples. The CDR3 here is CASTGLAGVGRANEQFF. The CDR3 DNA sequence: TGTGCCAGCACGGGACTAGCGGGAGTGGGGAGGGCCAATGAGCAGTTCTTC.